This TCR beta chain was sequenced in a study of cytomegalovirus exposure and HLA in healthy donors. Study-wide findings and caveats: Across donors, most TCRs were seen rarely, yet some public ones were widespread.

The PCR ran on 60 Vbeta and 13 Jbeta primers. Profiled with immunoSEQ multiplex PCR; TCRdb holds only in-frame clones, not every one. The table lists 100,000 to 120,000 clones, about four fifths of them singletons. About this clone itself: What it binds is not known.

The specimen was PBMCs. This sequence was found in a woman under 30 in good health and CMV-seronegative.

The CDR3 protein is CASSLLASSYEQYF. The CDR3 bases are TGTGCCAGCAGCTTGTTGGCTAGCTCCTACGAGCAGTACTTC. The gene calls are TRBV5-6 and TRBJ2-7; unclear D gene. V lost 1 base and J lost 0, with 8 bases in between. This CDR3 has 14 residues. Germline CDR1 is SGHDT and CDR2 is YYEEEE.